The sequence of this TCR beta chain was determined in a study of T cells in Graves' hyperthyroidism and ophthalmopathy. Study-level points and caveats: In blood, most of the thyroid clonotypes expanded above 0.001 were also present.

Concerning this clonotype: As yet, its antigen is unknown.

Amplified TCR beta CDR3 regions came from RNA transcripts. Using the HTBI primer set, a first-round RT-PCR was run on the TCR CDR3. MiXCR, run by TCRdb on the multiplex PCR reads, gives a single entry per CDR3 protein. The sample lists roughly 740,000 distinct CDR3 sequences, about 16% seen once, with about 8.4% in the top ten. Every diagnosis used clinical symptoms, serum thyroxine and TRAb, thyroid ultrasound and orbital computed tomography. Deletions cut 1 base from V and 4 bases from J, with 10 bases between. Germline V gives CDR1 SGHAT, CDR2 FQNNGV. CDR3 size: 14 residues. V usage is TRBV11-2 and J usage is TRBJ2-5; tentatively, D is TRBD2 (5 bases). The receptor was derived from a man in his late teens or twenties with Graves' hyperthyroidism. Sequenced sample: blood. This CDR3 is CASSLVGIGETQYF. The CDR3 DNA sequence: TGTGCCAGCAGCTTAGTCGGGATAGGAGAGACCCAGTACTTC.